This T cell receptor (beta chain) is drawn from a study of identical twins. Regarding the study as a whole: Monozygotic twin pairs showed more out-of-frame TCR alpha sharing than models estimated.

TCRdb reprocessed the 5' RACE reads via MiXCR and lists one record per CDR3 protein. Of roughly 290,000 distinct CDR3 sequences listed, over 8.5% were seen once; the top ten hold around 7.1%. Germline lookup yields CDR1 SGHRS and CDR2 YFSETQ. This CDR3 spans 17 amino acids. V shed 3 bases and J 9 bases; nucleotides not matched to a gene: 15. Points on this clonotype: The antigen is undetermined.

The data also belong to a second study, concerning yellow fever vaccine responses in identical twins.

The chain couples TRBV5-1 to TRBJ2-3; 11 bases map to TRBD2. The TCR comes from a woman under 30 in good health. The sequenced material came from CD8+ T cells sorted from blood. The CDR3 DNA is TGCGCCAGCAGCTACGACCCCCTAGCGGGAGGCCGGGACACGCAGTATTTT. It translates to CASSYDPLAGGRDTQYF.